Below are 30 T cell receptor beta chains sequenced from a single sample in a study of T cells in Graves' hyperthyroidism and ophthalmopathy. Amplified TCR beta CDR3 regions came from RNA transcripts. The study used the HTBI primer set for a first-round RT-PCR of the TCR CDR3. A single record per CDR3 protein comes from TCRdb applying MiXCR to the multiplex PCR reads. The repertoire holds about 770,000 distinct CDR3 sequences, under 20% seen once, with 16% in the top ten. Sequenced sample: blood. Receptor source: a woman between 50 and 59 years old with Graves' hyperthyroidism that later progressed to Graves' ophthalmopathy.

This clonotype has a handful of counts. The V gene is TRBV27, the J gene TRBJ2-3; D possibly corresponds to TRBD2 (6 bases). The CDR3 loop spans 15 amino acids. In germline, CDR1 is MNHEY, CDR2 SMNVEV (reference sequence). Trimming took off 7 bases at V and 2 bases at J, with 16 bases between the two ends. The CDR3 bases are TGTGCCAGCACCATGTTCGGGGGTTACACAGATACGCAGTATTTT. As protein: CASTMFGGYTDTQYF.

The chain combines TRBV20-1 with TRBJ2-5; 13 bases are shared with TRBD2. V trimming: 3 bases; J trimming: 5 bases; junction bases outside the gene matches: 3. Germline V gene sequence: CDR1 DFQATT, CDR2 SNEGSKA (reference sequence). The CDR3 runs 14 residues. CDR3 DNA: TGCAGTGCTAGGCCGGGACTAGCGGGGGAGACCCAGTACTTC. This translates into CSARPGLAGETQYF.

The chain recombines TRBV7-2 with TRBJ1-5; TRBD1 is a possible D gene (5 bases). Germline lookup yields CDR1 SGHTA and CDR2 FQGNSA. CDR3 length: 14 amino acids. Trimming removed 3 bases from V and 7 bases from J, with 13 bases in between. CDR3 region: CASSFDSQGQPQHF. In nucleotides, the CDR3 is TGTGCCAGCAGCTTTGACTCTCAGGGCCAGCCCCAGCATTTT.

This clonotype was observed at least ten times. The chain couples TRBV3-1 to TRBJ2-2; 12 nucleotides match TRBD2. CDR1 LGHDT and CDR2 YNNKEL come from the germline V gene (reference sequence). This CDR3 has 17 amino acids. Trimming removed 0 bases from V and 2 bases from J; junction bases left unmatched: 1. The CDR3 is CASSQELAGGNTGELFF. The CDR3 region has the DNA TGTGCCAGCAGCCAAGAACTAGCGGGGGGTAACACCGGGGAGCTGTTTTTT.

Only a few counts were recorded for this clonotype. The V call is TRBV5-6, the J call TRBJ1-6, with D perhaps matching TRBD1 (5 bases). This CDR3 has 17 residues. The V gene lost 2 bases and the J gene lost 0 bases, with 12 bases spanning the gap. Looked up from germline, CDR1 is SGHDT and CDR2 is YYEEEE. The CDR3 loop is CASSFIGASSYNSPLHF. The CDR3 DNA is TGTGCCAGCAGCTTCATAGGGGCTAGCTCCTATAATTCACCCCTCCACTTT.

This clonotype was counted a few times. The CDR3 DNA is TGTGCCAGCTCACCACCCCAGAATAACTATGGCTACACCTTC. The encoded protein is CASSPPQNNYGYTF. This rearrangement joins TRBV18 to TRBJ1-2; unclear D gene. The germline CDR1 and CDR2 sequences are KGHSH and LQKENI. The CDR3 loop spans 14 amino acids. The ends were cut back, 0 bases at V and 1 base at J, with 6 bases in the middle.

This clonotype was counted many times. CDR3 amino acids: CASSLGKSTEAFF. In nucleotides, the CDR3 is TGTGCCAGCAGCTTAGGCAAGAGCACTGAAGCTTTCTTT. The V and J genes are TRBV11-3 and TRBJ1-1; no firm D call. This CDR3 has 13 amino acids. Germline V lookup: CDR1 SGHNT, CDR2 YENEEA. The V end lost 1 base, the J end lost 4 bases, and 7 bases lay between the germline ends.

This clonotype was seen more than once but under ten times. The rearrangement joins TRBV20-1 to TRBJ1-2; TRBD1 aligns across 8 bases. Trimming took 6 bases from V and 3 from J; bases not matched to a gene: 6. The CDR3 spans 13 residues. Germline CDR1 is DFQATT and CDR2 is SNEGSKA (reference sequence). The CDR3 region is CSAGPGQDYGYTF. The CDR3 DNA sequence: TGCAGTGCCGGCCCGGGACAGGACTATGGCTACACCTTC.

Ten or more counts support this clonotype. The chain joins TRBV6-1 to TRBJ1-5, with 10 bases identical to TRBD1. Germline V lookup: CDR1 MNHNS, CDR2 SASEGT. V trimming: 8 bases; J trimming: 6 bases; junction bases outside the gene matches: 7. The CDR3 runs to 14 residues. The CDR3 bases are TGTGCCAGCGGATCGGGACAGGGGTCTCAGCCCCAGCATTTT. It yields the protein CASGSGQGSQPQHF.

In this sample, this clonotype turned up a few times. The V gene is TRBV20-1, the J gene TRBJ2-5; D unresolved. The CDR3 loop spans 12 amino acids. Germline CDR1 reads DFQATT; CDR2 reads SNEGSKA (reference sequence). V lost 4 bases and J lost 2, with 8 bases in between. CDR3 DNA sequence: TGCAGTGCTATAGGCAGACAAGAGACCCAGTACTTC. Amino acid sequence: CSAIGRQETQYF.

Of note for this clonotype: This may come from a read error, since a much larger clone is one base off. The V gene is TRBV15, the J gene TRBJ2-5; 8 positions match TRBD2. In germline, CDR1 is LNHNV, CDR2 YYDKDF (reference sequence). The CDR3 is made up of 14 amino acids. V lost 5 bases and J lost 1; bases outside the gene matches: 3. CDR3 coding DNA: TGTGCCACCAGCTTAACTAGCGGCCAAGAGACCCAGTACTTC. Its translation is CATSLTSGQETQYF.

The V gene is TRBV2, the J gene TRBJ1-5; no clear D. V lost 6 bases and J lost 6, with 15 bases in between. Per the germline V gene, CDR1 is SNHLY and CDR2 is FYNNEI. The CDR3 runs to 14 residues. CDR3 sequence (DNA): TGTGCCAGCAGAGCGGGCGCAACCGGTCAGCCCCAGCATTTT. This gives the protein CASRAGATGQPQHF.

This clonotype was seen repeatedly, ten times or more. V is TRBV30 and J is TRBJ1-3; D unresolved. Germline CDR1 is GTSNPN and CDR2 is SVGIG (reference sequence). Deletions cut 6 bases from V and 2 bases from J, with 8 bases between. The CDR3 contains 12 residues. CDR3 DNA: TGTGCCTGTTACAGTCCTGGAAACACCATATATTTT. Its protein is CACYSPGNTIYF.

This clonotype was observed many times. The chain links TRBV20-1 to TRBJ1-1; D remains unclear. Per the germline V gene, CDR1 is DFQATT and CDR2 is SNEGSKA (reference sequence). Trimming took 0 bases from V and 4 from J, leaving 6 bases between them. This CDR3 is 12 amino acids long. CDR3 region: CSARDPATEAFF. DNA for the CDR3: TGCAGTGCTAGAGATCCCGCCACTGAAGCTTTCTTT.

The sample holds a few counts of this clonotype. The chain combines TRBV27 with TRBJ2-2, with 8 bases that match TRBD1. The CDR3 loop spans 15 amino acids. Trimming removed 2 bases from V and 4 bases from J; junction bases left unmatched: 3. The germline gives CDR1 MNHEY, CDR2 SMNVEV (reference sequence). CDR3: CASSLTTGATGELFF. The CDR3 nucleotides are TGTGCCAGCAGTTTAACGACAGGGGCCACCGGGGAGCTGTTTTTT.

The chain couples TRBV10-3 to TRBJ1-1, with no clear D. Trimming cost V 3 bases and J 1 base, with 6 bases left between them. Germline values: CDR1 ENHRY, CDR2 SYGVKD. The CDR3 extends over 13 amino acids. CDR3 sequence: CAISDLSNTEAFF. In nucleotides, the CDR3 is TGTGCCATCAGTGATTTGTCGAACACTGAAGCTTTCTTT.

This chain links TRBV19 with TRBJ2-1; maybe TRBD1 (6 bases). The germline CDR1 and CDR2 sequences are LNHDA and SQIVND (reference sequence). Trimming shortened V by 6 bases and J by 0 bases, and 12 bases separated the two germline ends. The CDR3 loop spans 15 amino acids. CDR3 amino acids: CASRKDSGSYNEQFF. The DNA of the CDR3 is TGTGCCAGTAGGAAGGACAGCGGCTCCTACAATGAGCAGTTCTTC.

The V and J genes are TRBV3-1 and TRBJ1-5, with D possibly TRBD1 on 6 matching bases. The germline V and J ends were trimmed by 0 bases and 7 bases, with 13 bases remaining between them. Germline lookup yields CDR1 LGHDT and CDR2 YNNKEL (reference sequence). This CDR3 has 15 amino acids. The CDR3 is CASSQDNRVGQPQHF. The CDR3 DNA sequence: TGTGCCAGCAGCCAAGATAACAGGGTGGGCCAGCCCCAGCATTTT. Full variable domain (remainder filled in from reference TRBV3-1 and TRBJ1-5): DTAVSQTPKYLVTQMGNDKSIKCEQNLGHDTMYWYKQDSKKFLKIMFSYNNKELIINETVPNRFSPKSPDKAHLNLHINSLELGDSAVYFCASSQDNRVGQPQHFGDGTRLSIL.

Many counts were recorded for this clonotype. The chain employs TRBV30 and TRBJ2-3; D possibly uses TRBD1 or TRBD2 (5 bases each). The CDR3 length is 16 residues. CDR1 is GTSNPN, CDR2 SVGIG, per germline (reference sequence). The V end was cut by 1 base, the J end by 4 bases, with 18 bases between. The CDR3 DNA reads TGTGCCTGGAGTGGGTTTGAGGGCAGGGACCCAGATACGCAGTATTTT. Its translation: CAWSGFEGRDPDTQYF.

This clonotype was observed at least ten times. The CDR3 DNA reads TGTGCCATTATGGCAGGCGCCATCGAGGATAACTATGGCTACACCTTC. It codes for CAIMAGAIEDNYGYTF. The chain employs TRBV10-3 and TRBJ1-2; D remains unclear. Trimming cost V 9 bases and J 1 base, with 21 bases left between them. The CDR3 has 16 residues. The V gene's germline CDR1 is ENHRY and CDR2 SYGVKD.

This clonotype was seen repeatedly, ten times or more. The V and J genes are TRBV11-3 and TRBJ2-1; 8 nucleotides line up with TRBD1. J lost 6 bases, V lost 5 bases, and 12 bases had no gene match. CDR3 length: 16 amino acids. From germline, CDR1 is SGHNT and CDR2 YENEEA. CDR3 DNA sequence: TGTGCCAGCAGCCCGCAGGGGGCTAGCGCATTCAATGAGCAGTTCTTC. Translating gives CASSPQGASAFNEQFF.

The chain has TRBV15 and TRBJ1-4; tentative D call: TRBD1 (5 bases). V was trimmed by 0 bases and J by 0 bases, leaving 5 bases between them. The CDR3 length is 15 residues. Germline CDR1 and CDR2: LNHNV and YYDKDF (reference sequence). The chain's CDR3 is CATSREGATNEKLFF. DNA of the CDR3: TGTGCCACCAGCAGAGAAGGGGCAACTAATGAAAAACTGTTTTTT.

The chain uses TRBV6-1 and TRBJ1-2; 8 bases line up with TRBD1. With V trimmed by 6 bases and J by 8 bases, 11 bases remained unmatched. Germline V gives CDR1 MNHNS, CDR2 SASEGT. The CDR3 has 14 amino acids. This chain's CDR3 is CASSLQGGVEGYTF. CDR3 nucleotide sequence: TGTGCCAGCAGCCTACAGGGGGGGGTGGAAGGCTACACCTTC.

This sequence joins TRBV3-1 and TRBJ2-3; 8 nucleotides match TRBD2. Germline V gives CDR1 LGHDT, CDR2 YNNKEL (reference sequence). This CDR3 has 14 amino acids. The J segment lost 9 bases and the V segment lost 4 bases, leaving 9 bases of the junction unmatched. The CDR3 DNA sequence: TGTGCCAGCAGCCCCCGGGGGGGCAGGGGAACGCAGTATTTT. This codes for CASSPRGGRGTQYF.

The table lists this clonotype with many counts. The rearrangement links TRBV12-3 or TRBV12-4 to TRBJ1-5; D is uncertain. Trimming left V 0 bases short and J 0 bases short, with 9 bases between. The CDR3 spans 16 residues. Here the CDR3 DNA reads TGTGCCAGCAGTTTAGCGCGGCAGTATAGCAATCAGCCCCAGCATTTT. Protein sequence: CASSLARQYSNQPQHF.

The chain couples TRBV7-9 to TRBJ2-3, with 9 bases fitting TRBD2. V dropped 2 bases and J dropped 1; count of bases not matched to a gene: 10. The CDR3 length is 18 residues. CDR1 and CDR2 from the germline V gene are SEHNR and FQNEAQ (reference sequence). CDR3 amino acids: CASSLLAGTLPGTDTQYF. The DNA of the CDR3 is TGTGCCAGCAGCTTACTAGCGGGGACCCTTCCTGGCACAGATACGCAGTATTTT.

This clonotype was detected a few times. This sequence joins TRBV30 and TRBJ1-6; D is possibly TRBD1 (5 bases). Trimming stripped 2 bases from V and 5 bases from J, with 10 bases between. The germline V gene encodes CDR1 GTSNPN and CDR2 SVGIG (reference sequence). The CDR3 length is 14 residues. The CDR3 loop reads CAWSKDTDNSPLHF. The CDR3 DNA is TGTGCCTGGAGTAAGGACACCGATAATTCACCCCTCCACTTT.

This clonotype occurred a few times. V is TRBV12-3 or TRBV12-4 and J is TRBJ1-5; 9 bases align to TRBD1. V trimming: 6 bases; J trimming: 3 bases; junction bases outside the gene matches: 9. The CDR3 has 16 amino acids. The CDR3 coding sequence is TGTGCCAGCAGACGAGGACAGGGGACAGTCAATCAGCCCCAGCATTTT. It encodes CASRRGQGTVNQPQHF.

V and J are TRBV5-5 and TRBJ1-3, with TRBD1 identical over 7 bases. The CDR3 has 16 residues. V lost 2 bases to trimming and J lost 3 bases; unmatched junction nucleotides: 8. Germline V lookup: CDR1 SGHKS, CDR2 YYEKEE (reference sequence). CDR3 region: CASSLRGDRVGNTIYF. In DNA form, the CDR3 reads TGTGCCAGCAGCTTACGTGGAGACAGGGTTGGAAACACCATATATTTT.

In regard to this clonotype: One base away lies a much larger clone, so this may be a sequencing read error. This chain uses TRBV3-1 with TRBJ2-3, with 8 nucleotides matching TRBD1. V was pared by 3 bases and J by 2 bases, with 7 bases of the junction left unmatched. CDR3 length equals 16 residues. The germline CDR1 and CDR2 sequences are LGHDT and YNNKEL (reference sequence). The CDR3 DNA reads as TGTGCCAGCAGCCATCGGACAGGGAAGGCCACAGATACGCAGTATTTT. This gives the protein CASSHRTGKATDTQYF.